These 3 T cell receptor beta chains were all obtained from the same sample, sequenced in a study of T cell changes during pregnancy in multiple sclerosis. Sequenced by immunoSEQ multiplex PCR; TCRdb stores in-frame clones only, minus some. The data contain about 70,000 clones, around 90% of them singletons. The input for sequencing was peripheral blood, taken in the third trimester of pregnancy. The source of these receptors is a female donor in good health, enrolled as a control in a pregnancy study.

CDR3 nucleotides: TGTGCCAGCAGTGAGAGCAATGAGCAGTTCTTC. Translated: CASSESNEQFF. The rearrangement joins TRBV25-1 to TRBJ2-1; D uncertain. CDR1 and CDR2 from the germline V gene are MGHDK and SYGVNS. Trimming left V 3 bases short and J 6 bases short, with 3 bases between. The CDR3 has 11 residues.

This rearrangement joins TRBV7-2 to TRBJ2-3; D is uncertain. The CDR3 is 13 amino acids. From germline, CDR1 is SGHTA and CDR2 FQGNSA. With 1 base removed from V and 2 bases from J, the gap between germline ends came to 4 bases. The CDR3 DNA sequence: TGTGCCAGCAGCTTAGACTACACAGATACGCAGTATTTT. Its translation is CASSLDYTDTQYF. Variable domain in full (rest from reference TRBV7-2 and TRBJ2-3): GAGVSQSPSNKVTEKGKDVELRCDPISGHTALYWYRQSLGQGLEFLIYFQGNSAPDKSGLPSDRFSAERTGGSVSTLTIQRTQQEDSAVYLCASSLDYTDTQYFGPGTRLTVL.

The table lists this clone with a few counts. The V gene is TRBV29-1, the J gene TRBJ2-5; possibly TRBD1 for D (6 bases). The V end lost 6 bases, the J end lost 5 bases, and 10 bases lay between the germline ends. CDR3 length: 11 residues. Germline V gene sequence: CDR1 SQVTM, CDR2 ANQGSEA. The chain's CDR3 is CSVRDTETQYF. The CDR3 DNA reads as TGCAGCGTCCGGGACACTGAGACCCAGTACTTC.